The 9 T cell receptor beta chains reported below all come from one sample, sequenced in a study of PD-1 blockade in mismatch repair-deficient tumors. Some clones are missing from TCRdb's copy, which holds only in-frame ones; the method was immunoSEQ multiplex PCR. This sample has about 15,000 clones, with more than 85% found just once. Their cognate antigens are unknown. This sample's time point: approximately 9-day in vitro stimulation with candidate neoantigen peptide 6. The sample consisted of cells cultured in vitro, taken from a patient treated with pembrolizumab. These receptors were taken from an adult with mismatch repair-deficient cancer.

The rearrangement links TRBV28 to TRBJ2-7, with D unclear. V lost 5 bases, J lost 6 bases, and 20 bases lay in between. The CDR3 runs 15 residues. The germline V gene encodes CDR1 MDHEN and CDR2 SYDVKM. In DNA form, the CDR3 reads TGTGCCAGCAGTGACTTGGCAGGTAGTATAGGCGAGCAGTACTTC. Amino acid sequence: CASSDLAGSIGEQYF.

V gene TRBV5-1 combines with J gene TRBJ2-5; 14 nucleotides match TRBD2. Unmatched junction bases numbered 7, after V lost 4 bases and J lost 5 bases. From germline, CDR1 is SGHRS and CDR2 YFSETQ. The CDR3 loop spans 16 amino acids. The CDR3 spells CASSTGLAGGGETQYF. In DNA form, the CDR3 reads TGCGCCAGCAGCACCGGACTAGCGGGAGGCGGCGAGACCCAGTACTTC. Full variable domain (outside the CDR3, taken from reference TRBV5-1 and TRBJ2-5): KAGVTQTPRYLIKTRGQQVTLSCSPISGHRSVSWYQQTPGQGLQFLFEYFSETQRNKGNFPGRFSGRQFSNSRSEMNVSTLELGDSALYLCASSTGLAGGGETQYFGPGTRLLVL.

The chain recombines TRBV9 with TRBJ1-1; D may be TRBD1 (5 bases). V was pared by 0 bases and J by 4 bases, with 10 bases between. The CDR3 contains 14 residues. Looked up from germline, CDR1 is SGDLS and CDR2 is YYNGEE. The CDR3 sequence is CASSVEQGATEAFF. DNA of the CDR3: TGTGCCAGCAGCGTAGAGCAGGGTGCCACTGAAGCTTTCTTT. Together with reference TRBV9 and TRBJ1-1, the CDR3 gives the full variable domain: DSGVTQTPKHLITATGQRVTLRCSPRSGDLSVYWYQQSLDQGLQFLIQYYNGEERAKGNILERFSAQQFPDLHSELNLSSLELGDSALYFCASSVEQGATEAFFGQGTRLTVV.

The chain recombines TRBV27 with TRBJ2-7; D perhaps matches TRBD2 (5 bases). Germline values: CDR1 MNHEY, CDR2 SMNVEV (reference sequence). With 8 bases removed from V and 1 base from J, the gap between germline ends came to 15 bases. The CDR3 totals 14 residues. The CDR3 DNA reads TGTGCCAGCGGGAGACCGGGGTTTTCCTACGAGCAGTACTTC. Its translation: CASGRPGFSYEQYF.

This CDR3 is CASSPNFDSGANVLTF. CDR3 sequence (DNA): TGTGCCAGCTCACCAAATTTCGACTCTGGGGCCAACGTCCTGACTTTC. This rearrangement joins TRBV18 to TRBJ2-6, with D uncertain. The CDR3 is 16 amino acids. The germline CDR1 and CDR2 sequences are KGHSH and LQKENI. V dropped 2 bases and J dropped 0 bases, with 8 bases sitting between them. Full variable domain (outside the CDR3, taken from reference TRBV18 and TRBJ2-6): NAGVMQNPRHLVRRRGQEARLRCSPMKGHSHVYWYRQLPEEGLKFMVYLQKENIIDESGMPKERFSAEFPKEGPSILRIQQVVRGDSAAYFCASSPNFDSGANVLTFGAGSRLTVL.

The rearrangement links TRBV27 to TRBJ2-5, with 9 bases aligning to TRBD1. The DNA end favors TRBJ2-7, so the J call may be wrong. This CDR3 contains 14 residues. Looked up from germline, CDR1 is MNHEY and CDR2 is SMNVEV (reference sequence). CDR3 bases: TGTGCCAGCAGTTTAGCCGGGACAGGGAACGAGCAGTACTTC. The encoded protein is CASSLAGTGNEQYF.

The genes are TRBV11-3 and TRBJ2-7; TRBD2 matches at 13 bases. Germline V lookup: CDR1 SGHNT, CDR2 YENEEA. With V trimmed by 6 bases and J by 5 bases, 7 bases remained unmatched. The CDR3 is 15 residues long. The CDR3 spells CASSRTSGSSHEQYF. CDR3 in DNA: TGTGCCAGCAGTCGGACTAGCGGGAGTTCCCACGAGCAGTACTTC.

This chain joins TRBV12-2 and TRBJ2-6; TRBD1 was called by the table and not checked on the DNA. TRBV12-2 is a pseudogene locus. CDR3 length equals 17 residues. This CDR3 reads CASRLAHRLSGANVLTF. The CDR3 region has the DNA TGTGCAAGTCGCTTAGCACATCGCCTCTCTGGGGCCAACGTCCTGACTTTC.

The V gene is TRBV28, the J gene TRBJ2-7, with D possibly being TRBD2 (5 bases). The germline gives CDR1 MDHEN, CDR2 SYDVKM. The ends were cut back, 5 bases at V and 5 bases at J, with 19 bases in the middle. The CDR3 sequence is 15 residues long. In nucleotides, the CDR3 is TGTGCCAGCAGTCCCCCCCCAGCGGTCTATGACGAGCAGTACTTC. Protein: CASSPPPAVYDEQYF.